The present T cell receptor beta chain was sequenced within a study of blood T cell repertoires in COVID-19. Patients in Seattle were enrolled during active infection, then followed longitudinally. Germline V gene data show CDR1 as SNHLY and CDR2 as FYNNEI. This CDR3 is 14 amino acids long. V lost 10 bases to trimming and J lost 6 bases; unmatched junction nucleotides: 10. Libraries were prepared by immunoSEQ multiplex PCR; TCRdb keeps only in-frame clonotypes and omits some of them. The table has roughly 440,000 clones, roughly 88% seen once. The source of this sequence is a woman aged 45-60 years with COVID-19, enrolled during active disease. Source material: peripheral blood. The chain uses TRBV2 and TRBJ2-3, with 10 bases lining up with TRBD2. The CDR3 DNA reads as TGTGCCACATCCTTAGCGGGGGGCTTCGATACGCAGTATTTT. Translating it yields CATSLAGGFDTQYF.